Listed here are 8 T cell receptor beta chains from one sample, sequenced in a study of CD8 T cells in ankylosing spondylitis. TCRdb reprocessed the 5' RACE reads with MiXCR, giving one entry per CDR3 protein. In the table there are 40,000 or so distinct CDR3 sequences, less than 3.5% of which are singletons. The sequenced sample was blood, either unsorted or a sorted T cell fraction (not recorded which). These TCRs come from a male donor with ankylosing spondylitis or in good health (not recorded which).

The chain is built from TRBV9 and TRBJ2-2, with 12 bases aligning to TRBD2. CDR3 length: 15 residues. The J segment lost 3 bases and the V segment lost 4 bases, leaving 1 base of the junction unmatched. Germline loops: CDR1 SGDLS, CDR2 YYNGEE. The CDR3 DNA follows: TGTGCCAGCAGCAGGACTAGCGGGGACACCGGGGAGCTGTTTTTT. It specifies CASSRTSGDTGELFF.

This clonotype was counted at least ten times. The CDR3: CASSTLAGSYNEQFF. Written as DNA, the CDR3 is TGTGCCAGCAGCACGCTAGCGGGATCCTACAATGAGCAGTTCTTC. This rearrangement joins TRBV9 to TRBJ2-1; 9 bases match TRBD2. CDR3 length: 15 amino acids. Per the germline V gene, CDR1 is SGDLS and CDR2 is YYNGEE. J lost 1 base, V lost 4 bases, and 3 bases had no gene match.

This clonotype was seen at least ten times. The V gene is TRBV9, the J gene TRBJ2-2; 7 nucleotides agree with TRBD2. Unmatched junction bases numbered 9, after V lost 3 bases and J lost 1 base. Germline V gene data show CDR1 as SGDLS and CDR2 as YYNGEE. CDR3 length: 17 residues. The CDR3 coding sequence is TGTGCCAGCAGCGCCCTTTATGGACTAGAGAACACCGGGGAGCTGTTTTTT. This codes for CASSALYGLENTGELFF.

This clonotype has just a few counts. The chain uses TRBV9 and TRBJ2-1; TRBD2 matches 9 bases. Germline loops: CDR1 SGDLS, CDR2 YYNGEE. The trim removed 0 bases at V and 2 bases at J, leaving 0 bases unmatched. The CDR3 totals 15 residues. The CDR3 sequence is CASSVVAGAYNEQFF. The CDR3 coding sequence is TGTGCCAGCAGCGTAGTAGCGGGAGCCTACAATGAGCAGTTCTTC.

This clonotype was seen many times. V and J are TRBV9 and TRBJ2-2; 9 bases are a match to TRBD1. Germline assignment: CDR1 SGDLS and CDR2 YYNGEE. With V trimmed by 3 bases and J by 2 bases, 11 bases remained unmatched. This CDR3 has 18 amino acids. The CDR3 is CASSGGTGQGPNTGELFF. In nucleotides, the CDR3 is TGTGCCAGCAGCGGAGGAACGGGACAGGGACCAAACACCGGGGAGCTGTTTTTT.

The chain joins TRBV9 to TRBJ2-6; possible D gene TRBD1, 6 bases. The V end lost 0 bases, the J end lost 2 bases, and 9 bases lay between the germline ends. The CDR3 runs to 16 residues. Germline-derived CDR1 and CDR2 are SGDLS and YYNGEE. The CDR3 DNA follows: TGTGCCAGCAGCGTAGACCACAGGGCTGGGGCCAACGTCCTGACTTTC. Translated, it gives CASSVDHRAGANVLTF.

This clonotype appeared many times. The rearrangement joins TRBV9 to TRBJ2-5; the D is unclear. V was pared by 4 bases and J by 5 bases, with 15 bases between. The germline CDR1 and CDR2 sequences are SGDLS and YYNGEE. The CDR3 has 14 residues. DNA of the CDR3: TGTGCCAGCAGCCAACATGAAGGCAGGGAGACCCAGTACTTC. Translating gives CASSQHEGRETQYF.

The chain has TRBV9 and TRBJ1-1; no firm D call. V gave up 3 bases and J gave up 4 bases, with 7 bases separating them. The CDR3 has 12 residues. The germline gives CDR1 SGDLS, CDR2 YYNGEE. The CDR3 protein is CASSGGPTEAFF. The CDR3 coding sequence is TGTGCCAGCAGCGGAGGGCCCACTGAAGCTTTCTTT.